The 10 T cell receptor beta chains below all came from one sample that was sequenced in a study of Ad26.COV2.S vaccination and SARS-CoV-2 variants. Sequencing was performed with immunoSEQ multiplex PCR; in TCRdb, only in-frame clones are kept and a portion is missing. The table has some 300,000 clones, over 80% seen once. The treatment is: 15 to 20 received Ad26.COV2.S at low or high dose, single or two shots; several received placebo; per-sample allocation not given. The samples were gathered on day 63 after the first injection of vaccine or placebo. The sample consisted of peripheral blood, taken in a trial of Ad26.COV2.S vaccine versus placebo. Receptors originate from a person aged 18-60 years who received the Ad26.COV2.S COVID-19 vaccine or a placebo.

The gene calls are TRBV19 and TRBJ2-4; D is unclear. This CDR3 has 14 amino acids. The germline V gene has CDR1 LNHDA and CDR2 SQIVND (reference sequence). The CDR3 spells CSHYEAEAKNIQYF. In DNA form, the CDR3 reads TGTTCCCACTATGAGGCAGAAGCCAAAAACATTCAGTACTTC.

This rearrangement joins TRBV5-1 to TRBJ2-5; D not resolved. Germline-derived CDR1 and CDR2 are SGHRS and YFSETQ. The V gene lost 2 bases and the J gene lost 2 bases, with 10 bases spanning the gap. CDR3 size: 14 residues. Here the CDR3 reads CASSLETLQETQYF. The CDR3 nucleotides are TGCGCCAGCAGCTTAGAAACTCTACAAGAGACCCAGTACTTC.

This clone has just a few counts. The chain uses TRBV6-6 and TRBJ2-7; TRBD2 aligns across 8 bases. V lost 6 bases to trimming and J lost 2 bases; unmatched junction nucleotides: 6. Germline V gene sequence: CDR1 MNHNY, CDR2 SVGAGI (reference sequence). CDR3 length: 14 amino acids. The CDR3 sequence: CASSWTGGTYEQYF. For the CDR3, the DNA is TGTGCCAGCAGCTGGACGGGGGGGACCTACGAGCAGTACTTC.

V is TRBV6-1 and J is TRBJ2-3; 9 positions match TRBD2. The CDR3 covers 15 residues. After removal of 3 bases from V and 2 bases from J, the junction contained 3 bases not matched to a gene. Germline V gene lookup returns CDR1 MNHNS and CDR2 SASEGT. CDR3 region: CASSDLAGSTDTQYF. CDR3 sequence (DNA): TGTGCCAGCAGTGACCTAGCGGGGTCCACAGATACGCAGTATTTT.

V is TRBV27 and J is TRBJ2-2, with TRBD2 matching 11 bases. Germline V CDR1 and CDR2: MNHEY, SMNVEV (reference sequence). CDR3 length equals 17 residues. Trimming removed 5 bases from V and 5 bases from J; junction bases left unmatched: 10. Here the CDR3 reads CASSRVAGGRRTGELFF. The CDR3 DNA sequence: TGTGCCAGCAGTAGGGTAGCGGGGGGGCGTAGAACCGGGGAGCTGTTTTTT.

The chain joins TRBV6-5 to TRBJ1-5; D is perhaps TRBD1 (5 bases). Looked up from germline, CDR1 is MNHEY and CDR2 is SVGAGI. The CDR3 has 13 amino acids. Trimming shortened V by 2 bases and J by 7 bases, and 9 bases separated the two germline ends. The CDR3 here is CASSYRRDQPQHF. CDR3 DNA: TGTGCCAGCAGTTACCGGAGGGACCAGCCCCAGCATTTT.

This clone is a singleton in its sample. V usage is TRBV6-1 and J usage is TRBJ2-4; D ambiguous. Per the germline V gene, CDR1 is MNHNS and CDR2 is SASEGT. V was trimmed by 1 base and J by 6 bases, leaving 4 bases between them. This CDR3 spans 12 amino acids. CDR3 in DNA: TGTGCCAGCAGTGAAGGGTCAAACATTCAGTACTTC. This gives the protein CASSEGSNIQYF.

V usage is TRBV15 and J usage is TRBJ2-2; D uncertain. Germline-derived CDR1 and CDR2 are LNHNV and YYDKDF (reference sequence). Trimming cost V 6 bases and J 5 bases, with 10 bases left between them. The CDR3 length is 13 residues. The CDR3 DNA is TGTGCCACCAGGAAGGGAAGGACCGGGGAGCTGTTTTTT. It encodes CATRKGRTGELFF.

The chain carries TRBV10-1 and TRBJ2-1, with TRBD1 as a possible D gene (6 bases). Germline V gene sequence: CDR1 WNHNN, CDR2 SYGVQD (reference sequence). The CDR3 has 16 residues. V was clipped by 5 bases and J by 0 bases, with 14 bases between them. The CDR3 coding sequence is TGCGCCAGCAGTAGCACAGGGCCGAGCTCCTACAATGAGCAGTTCTTC. Its translation: CASSSTGPSSYNEQFF.

The V gene is TRBV15, the J gene TRBJ1-1, with 8 bases lining up with TRBD1. The germline CDR1 and CDR2 sequences are LNHNV and YYDKDF (reference sequence). V lost 1 base to trimming and J lost 1 base; unmatched junction nucleotides: 5. CDR3 length: 16 amino acids. The CDR3 loop reads CATSRGTGTGNTEAFF. DNA of the CDR3: TGTGCCACCAGCAGAGGTACCGGGACAGGGAACACTGAAGCTTTCTTT.